Below are 28 T cell receptor beta chains sequenced from a single sample in a study of blood T cell repertoires in COVID-19. Here immunoSEQ multiplex PCR was the method, and the copy in TCRdb shows in-frame clones only, minus some. The data contain 110,000 or so clones, 75% to 90% of them singletons. Sequenced input: peripheral blood. These receptors originate from a man between 65 and 85 years old with active or convalescent COVID-19.

J is TRBJ2-7 and V is TRBV7-6; D not resolved. Trimming took 5 bases from V and 5 from J, leaving 10 bases between them. The germline V gene has CDR1 SGHVS and CDR2 FNYEAQ. This CDR3 spans 12 amino acids. As DNA, the CDR3 is TGTGCCAGCAGCCTATCTATGAACGAGCAGTACTTC. Its protein product is CASSLSMNEQYF.

This chain uses TRBV6-5 with TRBJ1-4; TRBD1 aligns across 7 bases. Germline assignment: CDR1 MNHEY and CDR2 SVGAGI. The CDR3 contains 16 residues. V gave up 0 bases and J gave up 8 bases; unmatched junction bases: 9. The CDR3 region is CASSYSGQGVGEKLFF. The CDR3 coding sequence is TGTGCCAGCAGTTACTCAGGCCAGGGGGTTGGGGAAAAACTGTTTTTT.

This chain connects TRBV2 to TRBJ2-6; D is possibly TRBD2 (5 bases). V gave up 6 bases and J gave up 0 bases, with 6 bases separating them. The CDR3 has 14 residues. Per germline, CDR1 SNHLY and CDR2 FYNNEI. This CDR3 reads CASRGLSGANVLTF. CDR3 nucleotide sequence: TGTGCCAGCAGAGGACTCTCTGGGGCCAACGTCCTGACTTTC.

V gene TRBV10-3 combines with J gene TRBJ1-2; D call uncertain. The CDR3 loop spans 14 amino acids. Germline assignment: CDR1 ENHRY and CDR2 SYGVKD. Deletions cut 1 base from V and 7 bases from J, with 13 bases between. This CDR3 reads CAISEFEGESGYTF. DNA for the CDR3: TGTGCCATCAGTGAGTTCGAGGGAGAATCTGGCTACACCTTC.

This rearrangement joins TRBV28 to TRBJ1-2, with D unresolved. Germline CDR1 is MDHEN and CDR2 is SYDVKM. Trimming took 3 bases from V and 4 from J, leaving 9 bases between them. The CDR3 runs 13 residues. The CDR3 region is CASSFAEIYGYTF. DNA for the CDR3: TGTGCCAGCAGTTTTGCGGAGATCTATGGCTACACCTTC.

The rearrangement links TRBV6-5 to TRBJ2-5; D remains ambiguous. CDR1 and CDR2 (germline): MNHEY, SVGAGI. There are 13 residues in the CDR3. V was clipped by 4 bases and J by 4 bases, with 10 bases between them. CDR3 DNA sequence: TGTGCCAGCAGTTGGGCCTCGTTAGAGACCCAGTACTTC. Translation gives CASSWASLETQYF.

CDR3 sequence reads: CASSLVMTGTGNTIYF. The CDR3 DNA is TGTGCCAGCAGCTTAGTAATGACGGGGACTGGAAACACCATATATTTT. The genes are TRBV11-2 and TRBJ1-3; unclear D gene. Between the trimmed V and J ends, which lost 1 base and 2 bases, there was a span of 12 bases. There are 16 residues in the CDR3. CDR1 and CDR2 from the germline V gene are SGHAT and FQNNGV.

The gene calls are TRBV18 and TRBJ2-1; D may be TRBD2 (5 bases). CDR3 length equals 14 residues. Between the trimmed V and J ends, which lost 2 bases and 8 bases, there was a span of 13 bases. The V gene's germline CDR1 is KGHSH and CDR2 LQKENI. The CDR3 DNA is TGTGCCAGCTCACCATCCCCTAGCTCGGATGAGCAGTTCTTC. Translation: CASSPSPSSDEQFF.

This clone was picked up a small number of times. The J gene is TRBJ2-2, the V gene TRBV2, with TRBD1 identical over 7 bases. V shed 6 bases and J 4 bases; nucleotides not matched to a gene: 8. The CDR3 contains 15 residues. In germline, CDR1 is SNHLY, CDR2 FYNNEI. The CDR3, as DNA: TGTGCCAGCAGAAAGGGGGCGTCGGGCACCGGGGAGCTGTTTTTT. Its protein is CASRKGASGTGELFF.

The chain carries TRBV10-3 and TRBJ2-3; 15 nucleotides align to TRBD2. Trimming removed 2 bases from V and 1 base from J; junction bases left unmatched: 10. Germline CDR1 reads ENHRY; CDR2 reads SYGVKD. The CDR3 totals 20 residues. CDR3 in DNA: TGTGCCATCAGTGAGAACGGACTAGCGGGAGGGCCATCGGGCACAGATACGCAGTATTTT. Its translation is CAISENGLAGGPSGTDTQYF.

The chain couples TRBV10-3 to TRBJ2-7; 8 bases fit TRBD1. The junction had 5 bases not matched to a gene; V was cut back by 0 bases and J by 7 bases. CDR1 is ENHRY and CDR2 is SYGVKD in the germline V gene. The CDR3 has 14 amino acids. CDR3: CAISESTGAGEQYF. CDR3 nucleotides: TGTGCCATCAGTGAGTCGACAGGGGCGGGGGAGCAGTACTTC.

Comment on this clone: A single base separates this from a much larger clone, so it may be a read error. The chain is built from TRBV2 and TRBJ2-3; TRBD2 aligns across 12 bases. V lost 5 bases and J lost 0; bases outside the gene matches: 9. The CDR3 loop spans 18 amino acids. CDR1 and CDR2 from the germline V gene are SNHLY and FYNNEI. This CDR3 reads CASSSSSGRARSTDTQYF. As DNA, the CDR3 is TGTGCCAGCAGTTCCTCTAGCGGGAGGGCCAGAAGCACAGATACGCAGTATTTT.

The chain joins TRBV5-1 to TRBJ2-1; 8 bases line up with TRBD1. The germline V gene encodes CDR1 SGHRS and CDR2 YFSETQ. The CDR3 is made up of 15 amino acids. J lost 8 bases, V lost 2 bases, and 9 bases had no gene match. The CDR3 bases are TGCGCCAGCAGCTTACGGATGACAGGGGTGGATGAGCAGTTCTTC. Its protein is CASSLRMTGVDEQFF.

This sequence joins TRBV27 and TRBJ1-5; 9 bases line up with TRBD1. The length of the CDR3 is 14 residues. Germline loops: CDR1 MNHEY, CDR2 SMNVEV (reference sequence). With 6 bases clipped from V and 7 bases from J, the junction kept 7 bases outside the gene matches. CDR3 in DNA: TGTGCCAGCAGCCTTACAGGGGGCAGACAGCCCCAGCATTTT. As protein: CASSLTGGRQPQHF.

This clone appeared once. The genes are TRBV28 and TRBJ2-3; unclear D gene. CDR3 length: 13 residues. The V gene lost 4 bases and the J gene lost 0 bases, with 5 bases spanning the gap. The germline V gene encodes CDR1 MDHEN and CDR2 SYDVKM. The CDR3 DNA reads TGTGCCAGCAGTTATCCTAGCACAGATACGCAGTATTTT. Translating gives CASSYPSTDTQYF.

The gene calls are TRBV9 and TRBJ1-6; D possibly corresponds to TRBD1 (5 bases). Trimming took off 4 bases at V and 8 bases at J, with 19 bases between the two ends. CDR1 SGDLS and CDR2 YYNGEE come from the germline V gene. There are 16 residues in the CDR3. The CDR3 DNA reads TGTGCCAGCAGCCCCTCACGGACATCCAATTATTCACCCCTCCACTTT. Protein product: CASSPSRTSNYSPLHF. Drawing the rest from reference TRBV9 and TRBJ1-6, the complete variable domain is DSGVTQTPKHLITATGQRVTLRCSPRSGDLSVYWYQQSLDQGLQFLIQYYNGEERAKGNILERFSAQQFPDLHSELNLSSLELGDSALYFCASSPSRTSNYSPLHFGNGTRLTVT.

This rearrangement joins TRBV2 to TRBJ1-2; 10 bases are a match to TRBD1. The CDR3 contains 14 residues. Trimming at V came to 8 bases and at J to 8 bases, leaving 11 bases not matched to a gene. Germline V gene sequence: CDR1 SNHLY, CDR2 FYNNEI. The CDR3 here is CASPRGQGVSGYTF. CDR3 nucleotide sequence: TGTGCCAGCCCGAGAGGACAGGGGGTGAGCGGCTACACCTTC.

This clone was found a few times. The V call is TRBV18, the J call TRBJ2-1; tentative D call: TRBD1 (5 bases). This CDR3 has 15 amino acids. The V gene's germline CDR1 is KGHSH and CDR2 LQKENI. Trimming removed 4 bases from V and 2 bases from J, with 12 bases in between. CDR3 protein: CASSLLEQAYNEQFF. CDR3 in DNA: TGTGCCAGCTCACTCCTAGAACAGGCCTACAATGAGCAGTTCTTC.

Note on this clone: The sample carries other DNA sequences with the same CDR3. The rearrangement links TRBV28 to TRBJ2-1; 11 bases map to TRBD2. Germline values: CDR1 MDHEN, CDR2 SYDVKM. The V segment lost 6 bases and the J segment 4 bases; nucleotides outside the gene matches: 5. This CDR3 comprises 15 residues. The chain's CDR3 is CASRPGTSGYNEQFF. For the CDR3, the DNA is TGTGCCAGCAGACCCGGGACTAGCGGTTACAATGAGCAGTTCTTC.

The chain's CDR3 is CASSFGKGYTF. CDR3 coding DNA: TGTGCCAGCAGTTTCGGGAAGGGCTACACCTTC. The genes are TRBV28 and TRBJ1-2; unclear D gene. CDR1 is MDHEN, CDR2 SYDVKM, per germline. V was trimmed by 3 bases and J by 8 bases, leaving 7 bases between them. CDR3 size: 11 residues.

The rearrangement links TRBV6-6 to TRBJ2-1; 12 nucleotides agree with TRBD2. J lost 7 bases, V lost 6 bases, and 7 bases had no gene match. The CDR3 is 15 amino acids. In germline, CDR1 is MNHNY, CDR2 SVGAGI (reference sequence). The CDR3 is CASSPTSGSLNEQFF. The CDR3 DNA sequence: TGTGCCAGCAGCCCGACTAGCGGGAGTTTAAATGAGCAGTTCTTC.

This chain links TRBV29-1 with TRBJ2-5; possibly TRBD1 for D (5 bases). From germline, CDR1 is SQVTM and CDR2 ANQGSEA. With 5 bases removed from V and 3 bases from J, the gap between germline ends came to 10 bases. The CDR3 contains 12 residues. CDR3 nucleotides: TGCAGCGTTCGAATAGGGGAAGAGACCCAGTACTTC. Its protein is CSVRIGEETQYF. The complete variable domain, with remaining parts taken from reference TRBV29-1 and TRBJ2-5, reads SAVISQKPSRDICQRGTSLTIQCQVDSQVTMMFWYRQQPGQSLTLIATANQGSEATYESGFVIDKFPISRPNLTFSTLTVSNMSPEDSSIYLCSVRIGEETQYFGPGTRLLVL.

V and J are TRBV30 and TRBJ1-5; 7 bases align to TRBD1. The CDR3 sequence is 15 residues long. Germline assignment: CDR1 GTSNPN and CDR2 SVGIG (reference sequence). V lost 2 bases and J lost 2; bases outside the gene matches: 6. CDR3 region: CAWSQGGTGNQPQHF. CDR3 nucleotides: TGTGCCTGGAGTCAGGGGGGAACTGGCAATCAGCCCCAGCATTTT.

V usage is TRBV4-2 and J usage is TRBJ2-2; 9 positions agree with TRBD2. Germline V gives CDR1 LGHNA, CDR2 YNFKEQ. Trimming at V came to 0 bases and at J to 8 bases, leaving 13 bases not matched to a gene. This CDR3 region has 18 residues. The CDR3 here is CASSQDLRPSGAAGELFF. Written as DNA, the CDR3 is TGTGCCAGCAGCCAAGATCTGAGGCCTAGCGGGGCCGCGGGGGAGCTGTTTTTT.

V is TRBV10-3 and J is TRBJ2-7, with 10 bases aligning to TRBD1. The ends lost 2 bases at V and 2 bases at J; junction bases unmatched: 0. The CDR3 length is 14 residues. Germline V gene data show CDR1 as ENHRY and CDR2 as SYGVKD. The CDR3 DNA follows: TGTGCCATCAGTGAGGGACAGGGGGCCTACGAGCAGTACTTC. Translating it yields CAISEGQGAYEQYF.

V gene TRBV19 combines with J gene TRBJ1-1; the match to TRBD1 covers 10 bases. The CDR3 spans 13 residues. Looked up from germline, CDR1 is LNHDA and CDR2 is SQIVND (reference sequence). V lost 5 bases to trimming and J lost 6 bases; unmatched junction nucleotides: 3. The CDR3 reads CASSVDRGPEAFF. Here the CDR3 DNA reads TGTGCCAGTAGTGTTGACAGGGGGCCTGAAGCTTTCTTT.

The rearrangement uses TRBV5-1 and TRBJ2-2; 8 bases align to TRBD2. Germline V lookup: CDR1 SGHRS, CDR2 YFSETQ. The CDR3 loop spans 16 amino acids. The trim removed 1 base at V and 1 base at J, leaving 3 bases unmatched. This CDR3 reads CASSLSGTRNTGELFF. In nucleotides, the CDR3 is TGCGCCAGCAGCTTGTCTGGGACTAGGAACACCGGGGAGCTGTTTTTT.

This sequence joins TRBV6-1 and TRBJ2-3, with 8 bases fitting TRBD1. V shed 3 bases and J 0 bases; nucleotides not matched to a gene: 2. The length of the CDR3 is 15 residues. Germline V lookup: CDR1 MNHNS, CDR2 SASEGT. The CDR3 is CASSDRTGSTDTQYF. The CDR3 DNA reads as TGTGCCAGCAGTGATAGGACAGGGAGCACAGATACGCAGTATTTT.